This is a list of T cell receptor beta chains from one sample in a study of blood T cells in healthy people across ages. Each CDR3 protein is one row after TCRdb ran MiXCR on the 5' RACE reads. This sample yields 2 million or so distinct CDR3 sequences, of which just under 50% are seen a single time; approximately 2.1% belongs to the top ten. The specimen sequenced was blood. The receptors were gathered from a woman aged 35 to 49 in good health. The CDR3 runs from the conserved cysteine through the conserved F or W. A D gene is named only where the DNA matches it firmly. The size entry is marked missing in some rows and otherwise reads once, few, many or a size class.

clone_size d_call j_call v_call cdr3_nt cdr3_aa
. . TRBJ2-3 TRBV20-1 TGCAGTGCTAGAATGAGGGGTTCGAGCACAGATACGCAGTATTTT CSARMRGSSTDTQYF
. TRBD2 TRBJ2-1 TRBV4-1 TGCGCCAGCAGCCAAGAATACGGGGGGGCCCGTAATGAGCAGTTCTTC CASSQEYGGARNEQFF
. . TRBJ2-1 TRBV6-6 TGTGCCAGCAGTTACGGGACGGAAAACAATGAGCAGTTCTTC CASSYGTENNEQFF
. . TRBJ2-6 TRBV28 TGTGCCAGCCTGGGACGGATCTCTGGGGCCAACGTCCTGACTTTC CASLGRISGANVLTF
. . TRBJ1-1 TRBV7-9 TGTGCCAGCAGCTTATACGGGTTGGGGGGAGCTTTCTTT CASSLYGLGGAFF
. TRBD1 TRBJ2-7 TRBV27 TGTGCCAGCAGGACTGAAACAGGGGCCTACGAGCAGTACTTC CASRTETGAYEQYF
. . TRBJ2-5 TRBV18 TGTGCCAGCTCACCTACAATTTCAGGGGAGCAGTACTTC CASSPTISGEQYF
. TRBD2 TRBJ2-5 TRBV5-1 TGCGCCAGCAGCGCCTTCGCAGCGGGAGGGCCCGGGACCCAGTACTTC CASSAFAAGGPGTQYF
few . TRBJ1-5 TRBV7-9 TGTGCCAGCAGCTTAGGGGGGGACACCCGTAGTCAGCCCCAGCATTTT CASSLGGDTRSQPQHF
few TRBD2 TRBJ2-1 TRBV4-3 TGCGCCAGCAGCCAAGGGACTAGCGGGGGGGCCTACAATGAGCAGTTCTTC CASSQGTSGGAYNEQFF
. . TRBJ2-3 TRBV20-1 TGCAGTCCGATTCTCGGGCGGGGCGCAGATACGCAGTATTTT CSPILGRGADTQYF
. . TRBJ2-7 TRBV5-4 TGTGCCAGCAGTCGGGACTCTATCTACAATGAGCAGTACTTC CASSRDSIYNEQYF
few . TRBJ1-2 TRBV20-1 TGCAGTGCTAGATTTGGTACAGTCTATGGCTACACCTTC CSARFGTVYGYTF
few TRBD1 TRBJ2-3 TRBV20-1 TGCAGTGTCCAACCGGGACAGGGAACAGATACGCAGTATTTT CSVQPGQGTDTQYF
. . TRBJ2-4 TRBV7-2 TGTGCCAGCAGCGTAGGAGCAGGGGGGCCACAAGAGACTCAGTACTTC CASSVGAGGPQETQYF
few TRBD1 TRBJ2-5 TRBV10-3 TGTGCCATCAGGCGGTCTGACAGGGGGTTACAAGAGACCCAGTACTTC CAIRRSDRGLQETQYF
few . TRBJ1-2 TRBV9 TGTGCCAGCAGCGTAGGTCCGGCAGGCTCGTATGGCTACACCTTC CASSVGPAGSYGYTF
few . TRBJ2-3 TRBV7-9 TGTGCCAGCAGCCGCCACCTTGGGCAGGCGACCACAGATACGCAGTATTTT CASSRHLGQATTDTQYF
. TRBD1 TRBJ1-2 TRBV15 TGTGCCGCCAGCAGAGGGATACAGGGGCGCAGCTATGGCTACACCTTC CAASRGIQGRSYGYTF
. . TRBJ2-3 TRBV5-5 TGTGCCAGCAGCTCATTGACTAGTAGCACAGATACGCAGTATTTT CASSSLTSSTDTQYF
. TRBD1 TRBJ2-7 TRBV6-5 TGTGCCACCCAGACAGGGGGGACCTACGAGCAGTACTTC CATQTGGTYEQYF
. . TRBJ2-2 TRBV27 TGTGCCAGCAGTTTAGGTACTACTAATGCCGGGGAGCTGTTTTTT CASSLGTTNAGELFF
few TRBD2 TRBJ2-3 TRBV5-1 TGCGCCAGCAGCTTGACGGGGGGGCCTTTGAGGTCCCCCACAGATACGCAGTATTTT CASSLTGGPLRSPTDTQYF
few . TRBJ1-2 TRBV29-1 TGCAGCGTTATGGACAGTAACTATGGCTACACCTTC CSVMDSNYGYTF
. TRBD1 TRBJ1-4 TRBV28 TGTGCCAGCAGTTTCCCGGCGGACAGGGGTGAAAAACTGTTTTTT CASSFPADRGEKLFF
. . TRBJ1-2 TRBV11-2 TGTGCCAGCAGCTCTCCGGGACGGAGTCCCTATGGCTACACCTTC CASSSPGRSPYGYTF
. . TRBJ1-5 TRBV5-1 TGCGCCAGCAGCTTGGATGCAGGGGCAAATCAGCCCCAGCATTTT CASSLDAGANQPQHF
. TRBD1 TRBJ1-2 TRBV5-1 TGCGCCAGCACTCGGACAGGGGGCATAAGTGGCTACACCTTC CASTRTGGISGYTF
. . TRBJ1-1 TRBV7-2 TGTGCCATCAGCCCCCGACCATGGGGGACTCGGGGCGGGAACACTGAAGCTTTCTTT CAISPRPWGTRGGNTEAFF
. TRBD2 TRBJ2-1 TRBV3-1 TGTGCCGGCAGCCATACGACTAGCGGGGAATCCTACAATGAGCAGTTCTTC CAGSHTTSGESYNEQFF
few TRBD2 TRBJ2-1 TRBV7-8 TGTGCCAGCCGGACTTCCGGGACTAGCGGGGTCAATGAGCAGTTCTTC CASRTSGTSGVNEQFF
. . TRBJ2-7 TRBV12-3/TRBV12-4 TGTGCCAGCAGTTACTTACCGGGACGGGACCTGACCTACGAGCAGTACTTC CASSYLPGRDLTYEQYF
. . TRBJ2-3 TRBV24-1 TGTGCCACCAGTGATATCCGGGCCTCGGTGATTCAGTATTTT CATSDIRASVIQYF
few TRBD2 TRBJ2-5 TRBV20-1 TGCAGTGCTAGGGCGGGGGTATACAGTCTCCAAGAGACCCAGTACTTC CSARAGVYSLQETQYF
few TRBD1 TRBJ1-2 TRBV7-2 TGTGCCAGCAGCCGACCGGGACAGGGTGACTATGGCTACACCTTC CASSRPGQGDYGYTF
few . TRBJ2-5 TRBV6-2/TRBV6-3 TGTGCCAGCACCCACGCCTTTGGAGAGACCCAGTACTTC CASTHAFGETQYF
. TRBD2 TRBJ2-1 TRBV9 TGTGCCAGCAGCGTAGGGACTAGCGGGGGGGCCGGGGAGCAGTTCTTC CASSVGTSGGAGEQFF
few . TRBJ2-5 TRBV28 TGTGCCAGCAGTCCCTTCAGGGGCCAGAAGGCCCAGTACTTC CASSPFRGQKAQYF
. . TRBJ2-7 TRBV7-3 TGTGCCAGCAGCTTAAAGAAAAGGACGGACGACCGCTCCTACGAGCAGTACTTC CASSLKKRTDDRSYEQYF
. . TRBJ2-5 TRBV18 TGTGCCAGCTCCAAGAGGACACTCCAAGAGACCCAGTACTTC CASSKRTLQETQYF
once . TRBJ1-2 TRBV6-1 TGTGCCAGCAGTGGGACGGCTTCTTGGGGCTACACCTTC CASSGTASWGYTF
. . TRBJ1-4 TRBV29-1 TGCAGCGCCGAGTCGGGGACTAATGAAAAACTGTTTTTT CSAESGTNEKLFF
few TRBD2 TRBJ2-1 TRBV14 TGTGCCAGCAGCCGCGGGGGGGCAAATGAGCAGTTCTTC CASSRGGANEQFF
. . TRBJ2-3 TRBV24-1 TGTGCCACCAGTGATCAGGGTCCGGGCACAGATACGCAGTATTTT CATSDQGPGTDTQYF
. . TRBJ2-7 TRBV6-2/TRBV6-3 TGTGCCAGCAGACCGGGGACTTTGACCTACGAGCAGTACTTC CASRPGTLTYEQYF
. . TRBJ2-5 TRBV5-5 TGTGCCAGCAGCTCTACGGTCCAGGCCCAAGAGACCCAGTACTTC CASSSTVQAQETQYF
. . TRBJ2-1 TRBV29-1 TGCAGCCCCGGAGGTTTTGGTGAGCAGTTCTTC CSPGGFGEQFF
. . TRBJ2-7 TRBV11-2 TGTGCCAGCAGCTTATCTCTCGAGAATAAAGGTTCCGAGCAGTACTTC CASSLSLENKGSEQYF
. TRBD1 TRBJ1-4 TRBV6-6 TGTGCCAGCAGGTCGGGACAGGGGGCAACTAATGAAAAACTGTTTTTT CASRSGQGATNEKLFF